This T cell receptor (beta chain) stems from a study of T cell repertoires in cytomegalovirus infection. Using its own MiXCR run on the reads, TCRdb lists one record per CDR3 protein. The repertoire consists of about 500,000 distinct CDR3 sequences, with roughly a third occurring once and the leading ten covering about 17%. There are a few counts of this clonotype. The antigen remains unidentified. The CDR3 is 15 amino acids. Germline V gene data show CDR1 as MDHEN and CDR2 as SYDVKM. Trimming removed 6 bases from V and 5 bases from J, with 17 bases in between. The sequenced sample was cultured PBMCs, obtained from culture after CMV antigen stimulation. The J gene is TRBJ1-5, the V gene TRBV28; no reliable D call. The origin of this receptor is a human donor in good health (CMV status not recorded). Some clones in this sample may be carry-over from other donors' samples. CDR3 sequence (DNA): TGTGCCAGCAGCCCCGATGGAGACCGCCATCAGCCCCAGCATTTT. Translated: CASSPDGDRHQPQHF.